The source of this TCR beta chain is a study of PD-1 blockade in classical Hodgkin lymphoma. A word on this clone: Its specificity is not known.

Findings and caveats of the study: A reduction in baseline TCR diversity was reportedly seen in newly diagnosed patients relative to healthy donors. Baseline diversity was lower in partial responders and progressors than complete responders.

Per germline, CDR1 SEHNR and CDR2 FQNEAQ (reference sequence). V was shortened by 3 bases and J by 2 bases, with 11 bases between the two germline ends. The CDR3 extends over 14 amino acids. Time point defined: cycle 4 day 1 (C4D1), after around six weeks of nivolumab. No patient escaped relapse after autologous stem cell transplantation, and brentuximab vedotin exposure varied. The study recorded best responses of complete response, partial response or progressive disease. Assay: immunoSEQ multiplex PCR; the TCRdb copy retains only in-frame clones and omits some. The data contain roughly 96,000 clones, 85% to 95% of them singletons.

The chain is built from TRBV7-9 and TRBJ2-7; D perhaps matches TRBD1 (6 bases). The sequencing here drew on peripheral blood mononuclear cells (PBMCs), taken before the fourth cycle of nivolumab. The sequence was obtained from a human donor with classical Hodgkin lymphoma. The CDR3 protein is CASSFRDTPYEQYF. CDR3 DNA sequence: TGTGCCAGCAGCTTCCGGGACACCCCCTACGAGCAGTACTTC.